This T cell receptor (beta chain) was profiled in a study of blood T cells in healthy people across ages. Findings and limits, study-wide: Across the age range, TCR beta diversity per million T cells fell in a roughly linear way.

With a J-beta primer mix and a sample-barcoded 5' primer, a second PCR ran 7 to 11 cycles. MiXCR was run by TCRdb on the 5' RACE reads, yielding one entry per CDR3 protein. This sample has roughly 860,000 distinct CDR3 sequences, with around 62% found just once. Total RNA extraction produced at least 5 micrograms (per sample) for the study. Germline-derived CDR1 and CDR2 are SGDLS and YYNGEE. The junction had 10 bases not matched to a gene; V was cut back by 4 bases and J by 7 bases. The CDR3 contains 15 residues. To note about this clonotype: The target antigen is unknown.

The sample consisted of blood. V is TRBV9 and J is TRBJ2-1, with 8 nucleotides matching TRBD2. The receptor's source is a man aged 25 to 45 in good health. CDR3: CASSLTGGGSNEQFF. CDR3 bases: TGTGCCAGCAGCTTAACCGGGGGGGGATCGAATGAGCAGTTCTTC. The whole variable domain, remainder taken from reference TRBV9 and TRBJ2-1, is DSGVTQTPKHLITATGQRVTLRCSPRSGDLSVYWYQQSLDQGLQFLIQYYNGEERAKGNILERFSAQQFPDLHSELNLSSLELGDSALYFCASSLTGGGSNEQFFGPGTRLTVL.